These 12 T cell receptor beta chains were sequenced from one sample in a study of T cells in Graves' hyperthyroidism and ophthalmopathy. TCR beta CDR3 regions were amplified from RNA transcripts. Using the HTBI primer set, a first-round RT-PCR was run on the TCR CDR3. TCRdb processed the multiplex PCR reads anew with MiXCR; each CDR3 protein has one entry. The data hold around 600,000 distinct CDR3 sequences, with 14% observed a single time. Sequencing used blood. Source of these receptors: a woman aged 18-30 years with Graves' ophthalmopathy.

This clonotype was picked up a small number of times. The CDR3 nucleotides are TGCGCCAGCTGCCAGGGGGTTACTAGCACAGATACGCAGTATTTT. Translating it yields CASCQGVTSTDTQYF. The J gene is TRBJ2-3, the V gene TRBV5-1; 7 bases line up with TRBD1. In germline, CDR1 is SGHRS, CDR2 YFSETQ. The V gene end was trimmed by 7 bases and the J gene end by 0 bases; junction bases not matched to a gene: 8. This CDR3 region has 15 residues. The variable domain in full, completed from reference TRBV5-1 and TRBJ2-3, reads KAGVTQTPRYLIKTRGQQVTLSCSPISGHRSVSWYQQTPGQGLQFLFEYFSETQRNKGNFPGRFSGRQFSNSRSEMNVSTLELGDSALYLCASCQGVTSTDTQYFGPGTRLTVL.

This clonotype has ten or more counts. The chain is built from TRBV2 and TRBJ2-7; 11 bases agree with TRBD1. V was clipped by 4 bases and J by 3 bases; unmatched bases: 5. Germline CDR1 reads SNHLY; CDR2 reads FYNNEI. The CDR3 extends over 15 amino acids. The CDR3 region is CASSGPGTGGYEQYF. The CDR3 DNA is TGTGCCAGCAGTGGCCCCGGGACAGGGGGCTACGAGCAGTACTTC. The entire variable domain, with the rest obtained from reference TRBV2 and TRBJ2-7, is as follows: EPEVTQTPSHQVTQMGQEVILRCVPISNHLYFYWYRQILGQKVEFLVSFYNNEISEKSEIFDDQFSVERPDGSNFTLKIRSTKLEDSAMYFCASSGPGTGGYEQYFGPGTRLTVT.

This rearrangement joins TRBV20-1 to TRBJ2-4, with unresolved D. V lost 6 bases and J 8 bases, leaving 17 bases between the germline ends. The germline V gene has CDR1 DFQATT and CDR2 SNEGSKA (reference sequence). This CDR3 spans 13 amino acids. CDR3 loop: CSADGRVSDIQYF. CDR3 nucleotide sequence: TGCAGTGCCGACGGCCGGGTGTCTGACATTCAGTACTTC.

This clonotype showed up many times. The CDR3 DNA follows: TGTGCCAGCAGCCCAGCACTCGGACAGGGGAGCACAGATACGCAGTATTTT. Translating it yields CASSPALGQGSTDTQYF. V gene TRBV5-4 combines with J gene TRBJ2-3, with 9 nucleotides matching TRBD1. The ends lost 4 bases at V and 0 bases at J; junction bases unmatched: 9. Germline V gene data show CDR1 as SGHNT and CDR2 as YYREEE (reference sequence). CDR3 length: 17 amino acids.

This clonotype was counted at least ten times. The chain links TRBV4-1 to TRBJ2-3, with TRBD2 matching over 14 bases. The V segment lost 3 bases and the J segment 8 bases; nucleotides outside the gene matches: 16. From germline, CDR1 is MGHRA and CDR2 YSYEKL. The CDR3 runs 19 residues. CDR3 nucleotides: TGCGCCAGCAGCCACCCGACTAGCGGGAGGGCCGAGTTGTGGGGTACGCAGTATTTT. This translates into CASSHPTSGRAELWGTQYF.

This clonotype showed up many times. The rearrangement joins TRBV11-2 to TRBJ2-3; tentatively, D is TRBD1 (6 bases). CDR1 is SGHAT, CDR2 FQNNGV, per germline. The CDR3 has 16 amino acids. Trimming removed 1 base from V and 0 bases from J, with 11 bases in between. The CDR3 sequence is CASSLVAGESTDTQYF. CDR3 DNA sequence: TGTGCCAGCAGCTTAGTCGCAGGGGAAAGCACAGATACGCAGTATTTT.

This clonotype was found many times. The chain employs TRBV28 and TRBJ1-1; D not certain. In germline, CDR1 is MDHEN, CDR2 SYDVKM. The length of the CDR3 is 11 residues. Trimming cost V 6 bases and J 7 bases, with 9 bases left between them. This CDR3 reads CASRARGEAFF. Here the CDR3 DNA reads TGTGCCAGCAGGGCCCGAGGTGAAGCTTTCTTT.

This clonotype was counted at least ten times. This chain links TRBV20-1 with TRBJ1-1; possibly TRBD1 for D (6 bases). From germline, CDR1 is DFQATT and CDR2 SNEGSKA (reference sequence). With 6 bases removed from V and 1 base from J, the gap between germline ends came to 12 bases. The CDR3 has 13 residues. CDR3 sequence (DNA): TGCAGTGCCGTGGGACAACCGAACACTGAAGCTTTCTTT. As protein: CSAVGQPNTEAFF.

This clonotype was observed at least ten times. V is TRBV30 and J is TRBJ1-2, with D possibly TRBD1 on 6 matching bases. Trimming cost V 7 bases and J 4 bases, with 16 bases left between them. The germline gives CDR1 GTSNPN, CDR2 SVGIG (reference sequence). The CDR3 totals 13 residues. The chain's CDR3 is CALRRGGLYGYTF. The CDR3 DNA sequence: TGTGCCTTACGGAGAGGGGGTCTCTATGGCTACACCTTC.

In its sample, this clonotype was seen many times. The CDR3 sequence is CSVSDPGTSGSTDTQYF. CDR3 nucleotides: TGCAGCGTGAGCGACCCCGGGACTAGCGGTTCGACAGATACGCAGTATTTT. V gene TRBV29-1 combines with J gene TRBJ2-3, with 11 bases matching TRBD2. The germline CDR1 and CDR2 sequences are SQVTM and ANQGSEA. The V segment lost 6 bases and the J segment 3 bases; nucleotides outside the gene matches: 14. The CDR3 is 17 amino acids.

This clonotype appeared many times. This sequence joins TRBV28 and TRBJ2-5; no firm D call. The CDR3 is 12 residues long. The germline V gene encodes CDR1 MDHEN and CDR2 SYDVKM. Trimming removed 3 bases from V and 5 bases from J, with 7 bases in between. The CDR3, as DNA: TGTGCCAGCAGTTTCAGCTCGGAGACCCAGTACTTC. Protein product: CASSFSSETQYF.

This clonotype was detected ten times or more. V and J are TRBV20-1 and TRBJ2-3; TRBD2 matches 10 bases. This CDR3 is 15 amino acids long. Germline trimming cut 3 bases from V and 2 bases from J; bases unmatched to any gene: 5. Per the germline V gene, CDR1 is DFQATT and CDR2 is SNEGSKA (reference sequence). The CDR3 sequence: CSARSLAGVTDTQYF. The CDR3 DNA reads as TGCAGTGCTAGGTCTCTAGCGGGGGTCACAGATACGCAGTATTTT.